These 25 T cell receptor beta chains share one sample of origin, sequenced in a study of cytomegalovirus exposure and HLA in healthy donors. Clones were sequenced by immunoSEQ multiplex PCR, and TCRdb holds only the in-frame ones, with some missing. The table lists tens of thousands of clones, more than 85% of them singletons. Sequenced sample: PBMCs. These receptors originate from a woman younger than 30 in good health and CMV-seronegative.

The table lists this clone with a count of one. The V gene is TRBV15, the J gene TRBJ2-7, with TRBD2 matching over 14 bases. V gave up 5 bases and J gave up 3 bases; unmatched junction bases: 12. Germline V gene lookup returns CDR1 LNHNV and CDR2 YYDKDF (reference sequence). This CDR3 has 18 residues. In DNA, the CDR3 is TGTGCCACCAGCGACCAAATCGGGACTAGCGGGGGAGGCTACGAGCAGTACTTC. Translated, it gives CATSDQIGTSGGGYEQYF.

This clone came up once. The V and J genes are TRBV28 and TRBJ2-2; 7 bases map to TRBD1. CDR1 MDHEN and CDR2 SYDVKM come from the germline V gene. With V trimmed by 6 bases and J by 9 bases, 16 bases remained unmatched. This CDR3 has 16 residues. CDR3 loop: CASRRTGTERFRELFF. CDR3 sequence (DNA): TGTGCCAGCAGACGGACCGGGACAGAGAGGTTCCGGGAGCTGTTTTTT.

This clone was recorded once. CDR3 bases: TGTGCCAGCAGCCGGGGACTAGCGGGAGTAACAGATACGCAGTATTTT. It yields the protein CASSRGLAGVTDTQYF. The genes are TRBV5-4 and TRBJ2-3, with 14 nucleotides matching TRBD2. CDR3 length equals 16 residues. Germline V CDR1 and CDR2: SGHNT, YYREEE (reference sequence). V gave up 4 bases and J gave up 3 bases; unmatched junction bases: 4.

This chain links TRBV7-9 with TRBJ2-1, with 8 bases identical to TRBD2. This CDR3 comprises 17 residues. Germline V gives CDR1 SEHNR, CDR2 FQNEAQ (reference sequence). The junction had 8 bases not matched to a gene; V was cut back by 3 bases and J by 1 base. CDR3 amino acids: CASSFFFSGDSYNEQFF. The DNA of the CDR3 is TGTGCCAGCAGCTTTTTCTTTAGCGGGGATTCCTACAATGAGCAGTTCTTC.

The rearrangement links TRBV7-8 to TRBJ2-3; D might be TRBD2 (6 bases). V shed 4 bases and J shed 4 bases, with 15 bases lying between them. Germline CDR1 reads SGHVS; CDR2 reads FQNEAQ. CDR3 size: 15 residues. Here the CDR3 reads CASSSAVPGADTQYF. CDR3 sequence (DNA): TGTGCCAGCAGCTCTGCCGTGCCGGGAGCAGATACGCAGTATTTT.

The chain couples TRBV6-4 to TRBJ1-2; D not resolved. Trimming took off 0 bases at V and 8 bases at J, with 16 bases between the two ends. The CDR3 runs to 15 residues. The germline V gene has CDR1 MRHNA and CDR2 SNTAGT. The CDR3 DNA sequence: TGTGCCAGCAGTGACTCCGACGAGGGTCCGTCAGGCTACACCTTC. It translates to CASSDSDEGPSGYTF.

The chain uses TRBV7-3 and TRBJ2-7; 7 bases map to TRBD1. J lost 6 bases, V lost 4 bases, and 9 bases had no gene match. From germline, CDR1 is SGHTA and CDR2 FQGTGA. This CDR3 has 14 amino acids. The CDR3 region has the DNA TGTGCCAGCAGCTCTGGGACAGCGAACGGCGAGCAGTACTTC. This gives the protein CASSSGTANGEQYF.

J is TRBJ1-1 and V is TRBV2, with D maybe TRBD1 (6 bases). The V end was cut by 7 bases, the J end by 1 base, with 10 bases between. CDR3 size: 13 residues. Germline V lookup: CDR1 SNHLY, CDR2 FYNNEI. Here the CDR3 DNA reads TGTGCCAGCACTAACAGGGAGAACACTGAAGCTTTCTTT. Protein product: CASTNRENTEAFF.

The chain carries TRBV13 and TRBJ2-2, with TRBD1 matching over 7 bases. The length of the CDR3 is 22 residues. The germline V gene has CDR1 PRHDT and CDR2 FYEKMQ (reference sequence). The J segment lost 1 base and the V segment lost 5 bases, leaving 25 bases of the junction unmatched. The CDR3 DNA follows: TGTGCCAGCAGCCAAATTTGGGGAGACAGGGCCACCGAACTTATGAACACCGGGGAGCTGTTTTTT. This codes for CASSQIWGDRATELMNTGELFF. Complete variable domain (other parts from reference TRBV13 and TRBJ2-2): AAGVIQSPRHLIKEKRETATLKCYPIPRHDTVYWYQQGPGQDPQFLISFYEKMQSDKGSIPDRFSAQQFSDYHSELNMSSLELGDSALYFCASSQIWGDRATELMNTGELFFGEGSRLTVL.

This sequence joins TRBV19 and TRBJ2-7; D is uncertain. The length of the CDR3 is 14 residues. Germline CDR1 LNHDA, CDR2 SQIVND (reference sequence). Trimming left V 7 bases short and J 3 bases short, with 16 bases between. In DNA, the CDR3 is TGTGCCAGTACCCCGCTATCGAGGATCTACGAGCAGTACTTC. Its protein is CASTPLSRIYEQYF.

The CDR3 DNA sequence: TGTGCCAGCTCCAAAACGGCGGGAGCCAATAATTCACCCCTCCACTTT. This codes for CASSKTAGANNSPLHF. The J gene is TRBJ1-6, the V gene TRBV18; unclear D gene. The CDR3 sequence is 16 residues long. CDR1 and CDR2 from the germline V gene are KGHSH and LQKENI. V gave up 6 bases and J gave up 5 bases, with 17 bases separating them.

V usage is TRBV4-3 and J usage is TRBJ2-2; D perhaps matches TRBD2 (5 bases). Between the trimmed V and J ends, which lost 4 bases and 7 bases, there was a span of 16 bases. Germline lookup yields CDR1 LGHNA and CDR2 YSLEER. The CDR3 extends over 15 amino acids. For the CDR3, the DNA is TGCGCCAGCAGCCCTGGGGAGCGGTGGGTCGGGGAGCTGTTTTTT. Its translation: CASSPGERWVGELFF.

This clone was seen just once. This chain joins TRBV6-4 and TRBJ2-2; 9 bases map to TRBD1. Losses at the gene ends were 7 bases for V and 5 bases for J; bases not matched to a gene: 8. Per germline, CDR1 MRHNA and CDR2 SNTAGT. The CDR3 spans 15 residues. In DNA, the CDR3 is TGTGCCAGCAAACCGGGACAGGGAATTACCGGGGAGCTGTTTTTT. This gives the protein CASKPGQGITGELFF.

The J gene is TRBJ2-1, the V gene TRBV18; D is ambiguous. V was clipped by 4 bases and J by 0 bases, with 7 bases between them. The CDR3 length is 14 residues. The germline CDR1 and CDR2 sequences are KGHSH and LQKENI. Here the CDR3 reads CASSLSSSYNEQFF. DNA of the CDR3: TGTGCCAGCTCACTGTCCAGCTCCTACAATGAGCAGTTCTTC. Full variable domain (rest looked up from reference TRBV18 and TRBJ2-1): NAGVMQNPRHLVRRRGQEARLRCSPMKGHSHVYWYRQLPEEGLKFMVYLQKENIIDESGMPKERFSAEFPKEGPSILRIQQVVRGDSAAYFCASSLSSSYNEQFFGPGTRLTVL.

The V and J genes are TRBV7-8 and TRBJ2-1, with 12 bases that match TRBD2. After removal of 2 bases from V and 12 bases from J, the junction contained 17 bases not matched to a gene. Germline assignment: CDR1 SGHVS and CDR2 FQNEAQ. This CDR3 contains 18 residues. CDR3 protein: CASSLRTGTSGSSRWQFF. The CDR3 nucleotides are TGTGCCAGCAGCTTACGAACGGGGACTAGCGGGTCCAGTCGCTGGCAGTTCTTC. The variable domain in full, completed from reference TRBV7-8 and TRBJ2-1, reads GAGVSQSPRYKVAKRGQDVALRCDPISGHVSLFWYQQALGQGPEFLTYFQNEAQLDKSGLPSDRFFAERPEGSVSTLKIQRTQQEDSAVYLCASSLRTGTSGSSRWQFFGPGTRLTVL.

The chain is built from TRBV6-6 and TRBJ1-2; 8 positions agree with TRBD1. CDR1 MNHNY and CDR2 SVGAGI come from the germline V gene (reference sequence). The CDR3 totals 16 residues. Germline trimming cut 7 bases from V and 4 bases from J; bases unmatched to any gene: 14. CDR3 loop: CASTRDRRSYSYGYTF. CDR3 nucleotides: TGTGCCAGCACCCGGGACAGGAGGTCTTATAGCTATGGCTACACCTTC.

This chain joins TRBV2 and TRBJ2-7; no clear D gene. Trimming pared 6 bases from V and 3 bases from J, leaving 6 bases between. The CDR3 length is 11 residues. CDR1 and CDR2 from the germline V gene are SNHLY and FYNNEI. The CDR3 region is CASRQNYEQYF. In nucleotides, the CDR3 is TGTGCCAGCAGGCAGAACTACGAGCAGTACTTC.

The rearrangement uses TRBV30 and TRBJ1-1; D ambiguous. V was pared by 4 bases and J by 1 base, with 10 bases between. CDR1 and CDR2 (germline): GTSNPN, SVGIG (reference sequence). CDR3 length equals 13 residues. The CDR3 sequence: CAWTMVGNTEAFF. The CDR3 coding sequence is TGTGCCTGGACTATGGTTGGGAACACTGAAGCTTTCTTT.

The chain couples TRBV4-1 to TRBJ2-3; TRBD1 matches 10 bases. Germline lookup yields CDR1 MGHRA and CDR2 YSYEKL. The V segment lost 3 bases and the J segment 2 bases; nucleotides outside the gene matches: 8. The CDR3 length is 17 residues. The CDR3 loop reads CASSQGGTGAFTDTQYF. The CDR3 DNA reads TGCGCCAGCAGCCAGGGGGGGACAGGGGCCTTCACAGATACGCAGTATTTT.

The chain links TRBV5-6 to TRBJ2-1, with 13 bases fitting TRBD2. V shed 2 bases and J 8 bases; nucleotides not matched to a gene: 7. The CDR3 runs 16 residues. Germline loops: CDR1 SGHDT, CDR2 YYEEEE. In DNA, the CDR3 is TGTGCCAGCAGCTTTACAACTAGCGGGAGGGCTGATGAGCAGTTCTTC. Translating gives CASSFTTSGRADEQFF.

The chain is built from TRBV30 and TRBJ1-2; possibly TRBD1 for D (6 bases). The CDR3 has 15 amino acids. In germline, CDR1 is GTSNPN, CDR2 SVGIG (reference sequence). V was shortened by 2 bases and J by 8 bases, with 21 bases between the two germline ends. The CDR3 loop is CAWSPLGRGDAGYTF. The CDR3 DNA follows: TGTGCCTGGAGTCCTCTGGGGAGGGGGGATGCGGGCTACACCTTC.

This chain joins TRBV11-3 and TRBJ2-3; perhaps TRBD2 as D (5 bases). The length of the CDR3 is 15 residues. Germline V gives CDR1 SGHNT, CDR2 YENEEA. The V gene lost 3 bases and the J gene lost 0 bases, with 10 bases spanning the gap. DNA for the CDR3: TGTGCCAGCAGCTTCGAGGGATCTAGCACAGATACGCAGTATTTT. Its translation is CASSFEGSSTDTQYF.

This clone is a singleton in its sample. The rearrangement links TRBV6-1 to TRBJ1-1; 8 bases are a match to TRBD1. There are 14 residues in the CDR3. V lost 6 bases and J lost 4; bases outside the gene matches: 7. Per germline, CDR1 MNHNS and CDR2 SASEGT. This chain's CDR3 is CASSPLDRVTEAFF. The CDR3, as DNA: TGTGCCAGCAGCCCCTTGGACAGGGTCACTGAAGCTTTCTTT.

The rearrangement uses TRBV19 and TRBJ1-1, with 7 bases identical to TRBD1. CDR1 and CDR2 (germline): LNHDA, SQIVND (reference sequence). This CDR3 has 14 amino acids. With V trimmed by 5 bases and J by 5 bases, 8 bases remained unmatched. This CDR3 is CASSSDREGTEAFF. The CDR3 bases are TGTGCCAGTAGTTCCGACAGGGAAGGGACTGAAGCTTTCTTT.

The rearrangement links TRBV21-1 to TRBJ2-7; TRBD1, the table's D call, lacks a check against the DNA. TRBV21-1 is given as a pseudogene. This CDR3 region has 17 residues. The CDR3 DNA follows: TGTGCCAGCAGCAAGCATGTTGTAGGACAGGAGTCCTACGAGCAGTACTTC. Translated, it gives CASSKHVVGQESYEQYF.